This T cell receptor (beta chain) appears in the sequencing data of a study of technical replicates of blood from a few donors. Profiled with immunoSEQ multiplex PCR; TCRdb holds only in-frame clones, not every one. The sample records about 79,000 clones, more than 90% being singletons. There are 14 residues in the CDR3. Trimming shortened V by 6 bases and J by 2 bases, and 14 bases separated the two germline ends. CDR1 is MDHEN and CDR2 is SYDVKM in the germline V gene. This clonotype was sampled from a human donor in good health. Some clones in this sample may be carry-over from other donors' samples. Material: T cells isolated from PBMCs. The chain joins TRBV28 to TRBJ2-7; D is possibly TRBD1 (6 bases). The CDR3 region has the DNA TGTGCCAGCAGGGAGGACAGCCTGCCCTACGAGCAGTACTTC. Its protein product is CASREDSLPYEQYF.